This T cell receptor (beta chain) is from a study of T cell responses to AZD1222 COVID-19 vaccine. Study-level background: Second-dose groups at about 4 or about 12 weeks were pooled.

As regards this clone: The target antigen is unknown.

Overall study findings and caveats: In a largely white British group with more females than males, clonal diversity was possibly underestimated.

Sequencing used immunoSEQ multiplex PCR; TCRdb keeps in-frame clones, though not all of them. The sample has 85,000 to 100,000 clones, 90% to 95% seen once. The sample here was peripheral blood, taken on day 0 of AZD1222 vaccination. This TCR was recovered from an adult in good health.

This chain's CDR3 is CASSPFGSGNTIYF. CDR3 nucleotide sequence: TGTGCCAGCAGCCCATTCGGCTCTGGAAACACCATATATTTT. The chain carries TRBV7-8 and TRBJ1-3; the D is unclear. This CDR3 comprises 14 residues. Germline lookup yields CDR1 SGHVS and CDR2 FQNEAQ. The germline V and J ends were trimmed by 5 bases and 0 bases, with 8 bases remaining between them.